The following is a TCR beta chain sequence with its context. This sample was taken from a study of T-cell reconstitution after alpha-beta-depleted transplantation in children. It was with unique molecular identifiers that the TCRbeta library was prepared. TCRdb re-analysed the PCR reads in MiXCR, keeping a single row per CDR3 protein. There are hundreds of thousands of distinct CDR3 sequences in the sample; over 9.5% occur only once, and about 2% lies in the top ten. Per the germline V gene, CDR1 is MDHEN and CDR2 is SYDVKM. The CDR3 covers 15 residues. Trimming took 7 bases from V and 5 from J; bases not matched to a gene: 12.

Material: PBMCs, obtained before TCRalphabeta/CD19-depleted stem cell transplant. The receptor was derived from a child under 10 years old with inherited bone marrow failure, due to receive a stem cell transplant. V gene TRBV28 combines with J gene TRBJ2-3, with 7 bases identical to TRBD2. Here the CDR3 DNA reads TGTGCCAGCACAGTCCCAGAAGCGGGACGAGATACGCAGTATTTT. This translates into CASTVPEAGRDTQYF.